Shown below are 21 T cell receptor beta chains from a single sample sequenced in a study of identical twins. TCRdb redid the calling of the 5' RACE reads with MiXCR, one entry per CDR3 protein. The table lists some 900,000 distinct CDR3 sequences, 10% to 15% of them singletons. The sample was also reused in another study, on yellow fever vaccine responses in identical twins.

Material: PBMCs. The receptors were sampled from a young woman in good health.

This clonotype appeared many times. CDR3: CASSLMAAQETQYF. In nucleotides, the CDR3 is TGTGCCAGCAGCTTAATGGCAGCCCAAGAGACCCAGTACTTC. This sequence joins TRBV7-6 and TRBJ2-5; no clear D gene. CDR1 and CDR2 (germline): SGHVS, FNYEAQ. Trimming shortened V by 2 bases and J by 1 base, and 8 bases separated the two germline ends. The CDR3 spans 14 residues.

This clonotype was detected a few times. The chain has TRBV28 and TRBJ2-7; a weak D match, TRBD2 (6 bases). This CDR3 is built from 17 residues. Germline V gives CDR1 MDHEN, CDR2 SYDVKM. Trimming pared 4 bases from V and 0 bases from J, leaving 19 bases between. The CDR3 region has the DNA TGTGCCAGCAGTTGGGAAATGTATGGAGGGGACTCCTACGAGCAGTACTTC. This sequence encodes CASSWEMYGGDSYEQYF.

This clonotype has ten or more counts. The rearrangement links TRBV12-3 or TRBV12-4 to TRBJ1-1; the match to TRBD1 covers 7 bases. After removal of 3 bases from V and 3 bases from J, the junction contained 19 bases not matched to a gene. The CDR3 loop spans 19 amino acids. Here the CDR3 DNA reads TGTGCCAGCAGTTTTAGGTACAGGGGCAAATTTGGGACAGACACTGAAGCTTTCTTT. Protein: CASSFRYRGKFGTDTEAFF.

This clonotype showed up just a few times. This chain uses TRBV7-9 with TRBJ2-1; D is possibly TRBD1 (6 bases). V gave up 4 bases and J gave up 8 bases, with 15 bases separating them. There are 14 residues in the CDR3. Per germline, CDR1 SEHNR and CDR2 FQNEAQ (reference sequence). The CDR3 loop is CASSSYGQSDEQFF. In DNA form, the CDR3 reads TGTGCCAGCAGCTCCTACGGACAGAGCGATGAGCAGTTCTTC. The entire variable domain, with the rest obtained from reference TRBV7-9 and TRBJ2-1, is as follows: DTGVSQNPRHKITKRGQNVTFRCDPISEHNRLYWYRQTLGQGPEFLTYFQNEAQLEKSRLLSDRFSAERPKGSFSTLEIQRTEQGDSAMYLCASSSYGQSDEQFFGPGTRLTVL.

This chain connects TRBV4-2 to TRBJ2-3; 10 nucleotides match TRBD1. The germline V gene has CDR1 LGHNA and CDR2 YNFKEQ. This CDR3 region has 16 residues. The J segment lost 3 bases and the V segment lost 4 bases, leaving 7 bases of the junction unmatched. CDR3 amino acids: CASSPGQGVWTDTQYF. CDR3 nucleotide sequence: TGTGCCAGCAGCCCAGGACAGGGGGTGTGGACAGATACGCAGTATTTT.

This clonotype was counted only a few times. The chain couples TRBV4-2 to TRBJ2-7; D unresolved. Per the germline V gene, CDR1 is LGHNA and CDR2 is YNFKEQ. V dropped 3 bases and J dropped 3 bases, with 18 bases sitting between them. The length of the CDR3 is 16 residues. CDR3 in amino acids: CASSHKSRSPGYEQYV. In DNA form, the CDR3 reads TGTGCCAGCAGCCATAAATCCCGGAGCCCAGGCTACGAGCAGTACGTC.

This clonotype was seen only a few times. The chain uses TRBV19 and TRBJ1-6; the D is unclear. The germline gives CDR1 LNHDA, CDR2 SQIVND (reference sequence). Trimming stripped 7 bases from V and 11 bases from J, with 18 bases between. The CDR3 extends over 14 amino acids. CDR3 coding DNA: TGTGCCAGTATGCGCGGTCCCAGCCTCCCACCCCTCCACTTT. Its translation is CASMRGPSLPPLHF.

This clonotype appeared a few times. The CDR3 nucleotides read TGCGCCAGCAGTGAGTCTTCGGGGGTCTTATATTTT. It translates to CASSESSGVLYF. This rearrangement joins TRBV10-1 to TRBJ1-3; a weak D match, TRBD1 (5 bases). Germline V gene lookup returns CDR1 WNHNN and CDR2 SYGVQD (reference sequence). Trimming removed 0 bases from V and 14 bases from J, with 11 bases in between. The CDR3 is 12 residues long.

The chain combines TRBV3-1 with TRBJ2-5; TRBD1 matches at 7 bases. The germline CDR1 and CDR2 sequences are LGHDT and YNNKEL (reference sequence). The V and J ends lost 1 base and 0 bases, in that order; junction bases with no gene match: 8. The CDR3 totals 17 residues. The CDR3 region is CASSQVPKGQYQETQYF. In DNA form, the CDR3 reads TGTGCCAGCAGCCAAGTTCCAAAGGGACAGTACCAAGAGACCCAGTACTTC.

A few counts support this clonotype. In DNA form, the CDR3 reads TGTGCGGGGAGGCGGGCGAACACTGAAGCTTTCTTT. This gives the protein CAGRRANTEAFF. V and J are TRBV11-1 and TRBJ1-1; D is unresolved. In germline, CDR1 is SGHAT, CDR2 FQDESV (reference sequence). The length of the CDR3 is 12 residues.

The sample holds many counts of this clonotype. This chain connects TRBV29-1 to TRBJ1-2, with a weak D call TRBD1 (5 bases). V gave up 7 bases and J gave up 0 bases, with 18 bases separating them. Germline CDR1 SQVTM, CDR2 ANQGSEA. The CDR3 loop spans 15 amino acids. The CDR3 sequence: CSAAARDSANYGYTF. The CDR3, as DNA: TGCAGCGCCGCCGCCAGGGATTCGGCTAACTATGGCTACACCTTC.

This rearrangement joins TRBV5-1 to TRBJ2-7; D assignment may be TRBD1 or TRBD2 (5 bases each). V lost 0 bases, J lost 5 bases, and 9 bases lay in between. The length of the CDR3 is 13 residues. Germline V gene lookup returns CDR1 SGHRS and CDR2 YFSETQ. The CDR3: CASSLVGDHEQYF. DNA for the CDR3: TGCGCCAGCAGCTTGGTAGGGGACCACGAGCAGTACTTC.

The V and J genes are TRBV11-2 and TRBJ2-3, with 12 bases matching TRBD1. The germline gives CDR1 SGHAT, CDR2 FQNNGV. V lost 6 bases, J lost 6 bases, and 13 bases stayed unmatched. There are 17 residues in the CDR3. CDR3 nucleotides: TGTGCCAGCAGGTCAAGTCGGGACAGGGGGCGGGTTGATACGCAGTATTTT. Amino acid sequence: CASRSSRDRGRVDTQYF.

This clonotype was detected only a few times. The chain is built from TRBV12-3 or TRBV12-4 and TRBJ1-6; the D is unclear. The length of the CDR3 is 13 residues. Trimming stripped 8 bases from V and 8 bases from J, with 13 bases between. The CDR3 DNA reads TGTGCCAGCTCCCAAAGAGGCTATTCACCCCTCCACTTT. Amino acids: CASSQRGYSPLHF.

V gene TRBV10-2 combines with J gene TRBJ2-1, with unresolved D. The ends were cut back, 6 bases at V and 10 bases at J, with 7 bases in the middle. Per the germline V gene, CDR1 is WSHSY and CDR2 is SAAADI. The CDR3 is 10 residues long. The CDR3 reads CASSGREQFF. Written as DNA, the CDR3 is TGCGCCAGCAGCGGACGAGAGCAGTTCTTC.

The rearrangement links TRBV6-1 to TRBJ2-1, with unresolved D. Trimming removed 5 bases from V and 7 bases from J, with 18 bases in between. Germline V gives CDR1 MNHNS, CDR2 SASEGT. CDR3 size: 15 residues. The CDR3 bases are TGTGCCAGCAGTCGCATTCTTGGGATGGGGAATGAGCAGTTCTTC. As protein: CASSRILGMGNEQFF.

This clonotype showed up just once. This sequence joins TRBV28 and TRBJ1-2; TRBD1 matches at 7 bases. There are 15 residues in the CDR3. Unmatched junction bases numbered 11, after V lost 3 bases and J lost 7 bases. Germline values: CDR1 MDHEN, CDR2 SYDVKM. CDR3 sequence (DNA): TGTGCCAGCAGTTTCAATGGCAGGGGGGGCGGTGGCTACACCTTC. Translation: CASSFNGRGGGGYTF.

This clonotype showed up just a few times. Written as DNA, the CDR3 is TGCAGCGGGGGGGAGGGGGGCTACAATGAGCAGTTCTTC. Amino acids: CSGGEGGYNEQFF. This rearrangement joins TRBV29-1 to TRBJ2-1, with D perhaps matching TRBD2 (7 bases). The CDR3 extends over 13 amino acids. V dropped 7 bases and J dropped 3 bases, with 13 bases sitting between them. The germline CDR1 and CDR2 sequences are SQVTM and ANQGSEA.

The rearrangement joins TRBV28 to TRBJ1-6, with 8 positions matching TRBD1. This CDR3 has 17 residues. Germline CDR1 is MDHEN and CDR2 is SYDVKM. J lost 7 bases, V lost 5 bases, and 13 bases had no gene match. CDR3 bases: TGTGCCAGCAGTCCGGGGGACAGGCTCACGGTCAATTCACCCCTCCACTTT. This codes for CASSPGDRLTVNSPLHF.

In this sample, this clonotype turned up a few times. The CDR3 is CASSFLGGRDDNEQFF. The DNA for the CDR3 is TGTGCCAGCAGTTTTTTAGGGGGTAGGGACGACAATGAGCAGTTCTTC. The chain is built from TRBV28 and TRBJ2-1, with D possibly TRBD1 on 6 matching bases. Germline lookup yields CDR1 MDHEN and CDR2 SYDVKM. V was clipped by 3 bases and J by 5 bases, with 17 bases between them. This CDR3 contains 16 residues. The full variable domain, with the rest looked up from reference TRBV28 and TRBJ2-1, is DVKVTQSSRYLVKRTGEKVFLECVQDMDHENMFWYRQDPGLGLRLIYFSYDVKMKEKGDIPEGYSVSREKKERFSLILESASTNQTSMYLCASSFLGGRDDNEQFFGPGTRLTVL.

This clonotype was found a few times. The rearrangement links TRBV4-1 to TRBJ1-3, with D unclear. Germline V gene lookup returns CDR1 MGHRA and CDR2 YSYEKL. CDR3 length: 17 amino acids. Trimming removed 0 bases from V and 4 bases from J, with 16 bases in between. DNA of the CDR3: TGCGCCAGCAGCCAAGAGGGTGGTCGGGCTCGAGGAAACACCATATATTTT. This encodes CASSQEGGRARGNTIYF.